This T cell receptor beta chain was sequenced in a study of Graves' ophthalmopathy and Graves' hyperthyroidism. Study results and caveats: From stable hyperthyroidism, ophthalmopathy was separated by a 13-signature model with just under 90% sensitivity and less than 83% specificity.

The TCR beta CDR3 regions underwent amplification from RNA transcripts. Investigators did first-round RT-PCR with HTBI primers, then second-round multiplex PCR. TCRdb processed the multiplex PCR reads anew with MiXCR; each CDR3 protein has one entry. Here the sample spans over a million distinct CDR3 sequences, 35% to 40% being singletons. A remark on this clonotype: Its specificity is not known. This may come from a read error, since a much larger clone is one base off.

This CDR3 comprises 15 residues. J gave up 0 bases and V 8 bases, and 4 bases lay outside the gene matches. Germline V gene lookup returns CDR1 LNHNV and CDR2 YYDKDF (reference sequence). Newly diagnosed hyperthyroidism donors, aged 18 to 65, duration under 2 months. The gene calls are TRBV15 and TRBJ2-6; 7 bases are a match to TRBD1. The sample taken for sequencing was peripheral blood or thyroid tissue (not recorded which). This TCR was recovered from an adult man with Graves' hyperthyroidism. Written as DNA, the CDR3 is TGTGCCACCTTCGCAGGGGGCTCTGGGGCCAACGTCCTGACTTTC. Amino acids: CATFAGGSGANVLTF.